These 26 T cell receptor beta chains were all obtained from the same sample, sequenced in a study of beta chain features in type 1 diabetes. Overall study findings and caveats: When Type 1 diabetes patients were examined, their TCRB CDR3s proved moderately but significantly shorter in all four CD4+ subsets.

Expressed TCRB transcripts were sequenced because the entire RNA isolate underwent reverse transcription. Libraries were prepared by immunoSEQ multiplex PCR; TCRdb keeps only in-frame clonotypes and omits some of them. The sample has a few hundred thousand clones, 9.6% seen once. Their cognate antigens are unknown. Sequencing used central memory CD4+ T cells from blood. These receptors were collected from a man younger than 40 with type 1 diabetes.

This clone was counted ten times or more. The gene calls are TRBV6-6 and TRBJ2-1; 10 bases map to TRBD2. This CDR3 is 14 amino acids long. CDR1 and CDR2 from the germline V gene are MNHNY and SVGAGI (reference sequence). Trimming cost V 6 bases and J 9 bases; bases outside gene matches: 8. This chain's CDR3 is CASRSLAGEPEQFF. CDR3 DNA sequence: TGTGCCAGCAGAAGCCTAGCGGGAGAACCTGAGCAGTTCTTC.

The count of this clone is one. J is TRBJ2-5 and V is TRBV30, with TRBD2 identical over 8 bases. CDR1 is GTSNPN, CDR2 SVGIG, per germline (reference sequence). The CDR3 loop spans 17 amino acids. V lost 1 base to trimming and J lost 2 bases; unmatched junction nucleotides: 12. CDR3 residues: CAWSAWGSASGQETQYF. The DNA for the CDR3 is TGTGCCTGGAGTGCCTGGGGGTCGGCTAGCGGGCAAGAGACCCAGTACTTC.

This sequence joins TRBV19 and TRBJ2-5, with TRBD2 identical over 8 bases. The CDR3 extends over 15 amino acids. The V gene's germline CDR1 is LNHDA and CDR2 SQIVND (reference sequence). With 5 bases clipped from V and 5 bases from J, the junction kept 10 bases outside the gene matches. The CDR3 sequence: CASSARGGAVETQYF. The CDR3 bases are TGTGCCAGTAGTGCCCGGGGGGGAGCCGTGGAGACCCAGTACTTC.

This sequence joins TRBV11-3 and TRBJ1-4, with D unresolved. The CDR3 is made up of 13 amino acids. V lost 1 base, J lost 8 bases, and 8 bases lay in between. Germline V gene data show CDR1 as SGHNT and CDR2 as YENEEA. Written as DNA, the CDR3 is TGTGCCAGCAGCTTAGGCCTCAGGGAAAAACTGTTTTTT. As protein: CASSLGLREKLFF.

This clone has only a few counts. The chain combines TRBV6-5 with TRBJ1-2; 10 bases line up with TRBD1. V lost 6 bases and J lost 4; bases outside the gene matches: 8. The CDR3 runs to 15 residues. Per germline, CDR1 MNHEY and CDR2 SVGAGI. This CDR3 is CASSRPGQGTYGYTF. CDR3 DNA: TGTGCCAGCAGCCGACCGGGACAGGGGACCTATGGCTACACCTTC.

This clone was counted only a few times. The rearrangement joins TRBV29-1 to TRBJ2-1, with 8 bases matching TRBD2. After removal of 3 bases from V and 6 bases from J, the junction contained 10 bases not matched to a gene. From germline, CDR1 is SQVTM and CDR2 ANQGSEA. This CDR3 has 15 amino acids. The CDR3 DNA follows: TGCAGCGTTGAGGGTCGGCGGGGGGAGGGCAATGAGCAGTTCTTC. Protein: CSVEGRRGEGNEQFF.

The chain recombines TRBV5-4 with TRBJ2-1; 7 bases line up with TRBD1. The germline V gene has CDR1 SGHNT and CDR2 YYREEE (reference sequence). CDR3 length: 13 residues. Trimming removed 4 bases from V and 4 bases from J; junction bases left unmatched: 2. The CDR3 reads CASSPDRYNEQFF. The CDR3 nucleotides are TGTGCCAGCAGCCCGGACAGGTACAATGAGCAGTTCTTC.

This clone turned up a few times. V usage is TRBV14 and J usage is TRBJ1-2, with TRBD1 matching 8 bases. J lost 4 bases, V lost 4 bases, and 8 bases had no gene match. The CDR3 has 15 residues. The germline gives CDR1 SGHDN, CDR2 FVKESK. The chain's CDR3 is CASSLRQGWAYGYTF. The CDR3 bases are TGTGCCAGCAGCCTAAGACAGGGGTGGGCCTATGGCTACACCTTC.

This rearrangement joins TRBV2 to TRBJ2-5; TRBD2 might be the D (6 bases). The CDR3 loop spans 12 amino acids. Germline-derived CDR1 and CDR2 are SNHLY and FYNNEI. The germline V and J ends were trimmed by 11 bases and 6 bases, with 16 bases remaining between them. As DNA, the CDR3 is TGTGCCGGTACACAGGAGGGAAAGACCCAGTACTTC. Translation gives CAGTQEGKTQYF. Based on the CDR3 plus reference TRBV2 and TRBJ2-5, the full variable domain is EPEVTQTPSHQVTQMGQEVILRCVPISNHLYFYWYRQILGQKVEFLVSFYNNEISEKSEIFDDQFSVERPDGSNFTLKIRSTKLEDSAMYFCAGTQEGKTQYFGPGTRLLVL.

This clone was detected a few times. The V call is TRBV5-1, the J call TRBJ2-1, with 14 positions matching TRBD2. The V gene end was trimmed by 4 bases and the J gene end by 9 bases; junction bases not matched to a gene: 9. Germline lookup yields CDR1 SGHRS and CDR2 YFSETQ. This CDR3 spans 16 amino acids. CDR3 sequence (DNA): TGCGCCAGCAGCCGGGGACTAGCGGGAGATTTGGGTGAGCAGTTCTTC. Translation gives CASSRGLAGDLGEQFF.

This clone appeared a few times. DNA of the CDR3: TGTGCCAGCAACATCGATAGGACGGATGAGCAGTTCTTC. Its translation: CASNIDRTDEQFF. The V gene is TRBV6-1, the J gene TRBJ2-1; D is unclear. Germline values: CDR1 MNHNS, CDR2 SASEGT. The CDR3 runs to 13 residues. Trimming took off 7 bases at V and 8 bases at J, with 15 bases between the two ends.

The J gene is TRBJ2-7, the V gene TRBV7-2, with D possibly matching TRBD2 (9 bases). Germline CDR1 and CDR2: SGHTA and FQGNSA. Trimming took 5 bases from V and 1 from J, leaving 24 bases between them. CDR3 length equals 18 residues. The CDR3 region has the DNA TGTGCCAGCAGCCAAGGACAGGGCGGCGCGGGAGGGTCCTACGAGCAGTACTTC. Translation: CASSQGQGGAGGSYEQYF.

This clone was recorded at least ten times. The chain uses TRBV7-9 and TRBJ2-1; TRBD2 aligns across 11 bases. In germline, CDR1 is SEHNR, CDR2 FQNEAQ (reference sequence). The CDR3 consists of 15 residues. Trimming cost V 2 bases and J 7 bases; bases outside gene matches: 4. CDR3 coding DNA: TGTGCCAGCAGCTTACAGACTAGCGGGGTAAATGAGCAGTTCTTC. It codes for CASSLQTSGVNEQFF.

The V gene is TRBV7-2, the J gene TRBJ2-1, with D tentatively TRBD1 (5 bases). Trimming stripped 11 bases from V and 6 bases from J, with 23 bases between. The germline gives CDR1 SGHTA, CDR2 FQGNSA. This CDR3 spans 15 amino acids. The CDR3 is CARAPFSREGNEQFF. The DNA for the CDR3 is TGTGCCCGCGCCCCTTTTTCCAGGGAAGGCAATGAGCAGTTCTTC.

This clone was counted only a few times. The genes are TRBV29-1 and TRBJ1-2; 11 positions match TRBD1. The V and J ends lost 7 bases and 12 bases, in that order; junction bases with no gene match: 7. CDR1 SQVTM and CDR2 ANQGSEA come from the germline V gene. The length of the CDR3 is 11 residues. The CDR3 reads CSAGQGASDTF. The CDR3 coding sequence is TGCAGCGCCGGACAGGGGGCCAGCGACACCTTC.

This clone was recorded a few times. The CDR3 bases are TGTGCCAGCAGCTTAGCGACCGGAGGACGGTCCTACGAGCAGTACTTC. It codes for CASSLATGGRSYEQYF. The chain recombines TRBV7-2 with TRBJ2-7; D may be TRBD2 (5 bases). Germline-derived CDR1 and CDR2 are SGHTA and FQGNSA. V dropped 0 bases and J dropped 1 base, with 13 bases sitting between them. This CDR3 contains 16 residues.

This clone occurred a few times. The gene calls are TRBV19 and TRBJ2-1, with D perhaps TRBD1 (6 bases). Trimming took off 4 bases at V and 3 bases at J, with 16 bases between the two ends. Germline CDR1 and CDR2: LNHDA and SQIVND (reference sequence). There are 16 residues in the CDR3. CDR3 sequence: CASSNRGSSSYNEQFF. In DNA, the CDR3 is TGTGCCAGTAGTAATAGGGGGAGTAGCAGCTACAATGAGCAGTTCTTC.

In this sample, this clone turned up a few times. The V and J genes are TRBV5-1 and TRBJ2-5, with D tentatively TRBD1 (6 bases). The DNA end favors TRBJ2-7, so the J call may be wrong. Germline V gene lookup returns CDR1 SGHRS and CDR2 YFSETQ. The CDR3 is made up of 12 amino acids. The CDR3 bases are TGCGCCAGCAGCTTACAGGGACGCGAGCAGTACTTC. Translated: CASSLQGREQYF.

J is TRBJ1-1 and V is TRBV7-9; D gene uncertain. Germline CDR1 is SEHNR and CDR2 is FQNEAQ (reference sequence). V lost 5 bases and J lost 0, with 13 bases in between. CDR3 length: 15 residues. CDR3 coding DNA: TGTGCCAGCAGCCCTAAGATTCGGCTGAACACTGAAGCTTTCTTT. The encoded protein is CASSPKIRLNTEAFF.

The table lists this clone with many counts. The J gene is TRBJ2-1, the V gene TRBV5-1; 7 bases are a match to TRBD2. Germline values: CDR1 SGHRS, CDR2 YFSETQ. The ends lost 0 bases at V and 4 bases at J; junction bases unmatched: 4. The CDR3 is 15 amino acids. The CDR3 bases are TGCGCCAGCAGCTTGGTAGCGGGCCAATACAATGAGCAGTTCTTC. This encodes CASSLVAGQYNEQFF.

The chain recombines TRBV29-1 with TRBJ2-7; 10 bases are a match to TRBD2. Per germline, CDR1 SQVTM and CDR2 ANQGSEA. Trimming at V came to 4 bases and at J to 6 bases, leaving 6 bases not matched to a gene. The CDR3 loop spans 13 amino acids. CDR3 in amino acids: CSVALAGAPEQYF. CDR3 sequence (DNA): TGCAGCGTTGCTCTAGCGGGAGCACCCGAGCAGTACTTC.

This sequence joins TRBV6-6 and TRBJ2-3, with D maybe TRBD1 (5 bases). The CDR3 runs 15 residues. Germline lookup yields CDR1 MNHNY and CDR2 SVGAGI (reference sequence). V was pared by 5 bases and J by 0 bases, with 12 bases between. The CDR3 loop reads CASSVVGHSTDTQYF. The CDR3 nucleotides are TGTGCCAGCAGTGTCGTGGGGCACAGCACAGATACGCAGTATTTT.

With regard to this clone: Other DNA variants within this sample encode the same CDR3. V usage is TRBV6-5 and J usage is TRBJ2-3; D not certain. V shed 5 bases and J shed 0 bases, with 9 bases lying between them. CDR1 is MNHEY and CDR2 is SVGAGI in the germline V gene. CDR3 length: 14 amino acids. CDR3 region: CASSPGLSTDTQYF. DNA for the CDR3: TGTGCCAGCAGTCCCGGGCTAAGCACAGATACGCAGTATTTT.

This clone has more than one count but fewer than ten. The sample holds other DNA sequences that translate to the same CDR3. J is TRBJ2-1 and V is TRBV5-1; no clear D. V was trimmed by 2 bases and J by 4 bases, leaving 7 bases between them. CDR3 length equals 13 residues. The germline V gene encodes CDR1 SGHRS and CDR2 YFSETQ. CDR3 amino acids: CASSFDGYNEQFF. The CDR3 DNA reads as TGCGCCAGCAGCTTTGACGGGTACAATGAGCAGTTCTTC. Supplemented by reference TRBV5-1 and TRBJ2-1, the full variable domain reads KAGVTQTPRYLIKTRGQQVTLSCSPISGHRSVSWYQQTPGQGLQFLFEYFSETQRNKGNFPGRFSGRQFSNSRSEMNVSTLELGDSALYLCASSFDGYNEQFFGPGTRLTVL.

Here the CDR3 reads CASRLTVAREQYF. Written as DNA, the CDR3 is TGTGCCAGCAGACTAACAGTGGCTAGGGAGCAGTACTTC. The rearrangement uses TRBV28 and TRBJ2-7; D is unclear. V shed 6 bases and J shed 7 bases, with 16 bases lying between them. The CDR3 has 13 amino acids. CDR1 and CDR2 (germline): MDHEN, SYDVKM.

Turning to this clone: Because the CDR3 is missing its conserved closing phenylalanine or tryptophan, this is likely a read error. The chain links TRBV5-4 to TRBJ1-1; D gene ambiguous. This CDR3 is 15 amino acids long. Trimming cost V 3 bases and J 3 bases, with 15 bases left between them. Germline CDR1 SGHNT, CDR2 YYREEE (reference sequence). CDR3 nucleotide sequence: TGTGCCAGCAGCTCAATGACATATCAGGACACTGAAGCTTTCTCT. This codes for CASSSMTYQDTEAFS.